Listed below are T cell receptor beta chains from one sample, sequenced in a study of regulatory T cells in long-lasting Graves disease. TCRdb independently ran MiXCR on the multiplex PCR reads; one entry per CDR3 protein. The repertoire includes under 300,000 distinct CDR3 sequences, around 20% of them detected once, and over 11% sits in the top ten. This specimen was peripheral blood mononuclear cells (PBMCs), taken at new diagnosis, from a patient treated with antithyroid drugs. These receptors were taken from a female donor with Graves disease. Each CDR3 is given with its conserved first and last residue. Each record gives: V gene, J gene, CDR3 protein.

TRBV5-4	TRBJ1-6	CASSLAGQGTPLHF
TRBV20-1	TRBJ2-2	CSARDIAGELFF
TRBV11-3	TRBJ1-6	CASSQGQGANSPLHF
TRBV12-3/TRBV12-4	TRBJ2-7	CASSTTAFEQYF
TRBV5-1	TRBJ1-4	CASSRGGAGEKLFF
TRBV19	TRBJ1-6	CASSTNPGQRNSPLHF
TRBV10-3	TRBJ2-1	CAISPSGGNHNEQFF
TRBV10-3	TRBJ2-1	CAITDTTSGSSEQFF
TRBV28	TRBJ1-5	CASSTYWGGYRPQHF
TRBV12-3/TRBV12-4	TRBJ2-2	CASRTGRQNTGELFF
TRBV24-1	TRBJ2-1	CAIGGGLDEQFF
TRBV14	TRBJ1-1	CASSPRRTTQNTEAFF
TRBV20-1	TRBJ2-1	CSASISGDPSYNEQFF
TRBV7-9	TRBJ2-7	CASSSERTGSYEQYF
TRBV4-3	TRBJ1-5	CASSQGGAHNQPQHF
TRBV7-9	TRBJ2-1	CASSPWREGSDEQFF
TRBV5-1	TRBJ2-7	CASSFSGVGTSGYEQYF
TRBV7-2	TRBJ2-2	CASSLLPRRTTGELFF
TRBV7-8	TRBJ2-3	CASSLATSPDTQYF
TRBV6-2/TRBV6-3	TRBJ2-7	CASSSTRGGTSYEQYF
TRBV7-2	TRBJ2-3	CASSLREGDTQYF
TRBV20-1	TRBJ2-7	CSARDSLSYEQYF
TRBV12-5	TRBJ2-2	CASGLAQNSGELFF
TRBV5-1	TRBJ1-1	CASSLDRGTEAFF
TRBV20-1	TRBJ1-1	CSARADRDTEAFF
TRBV12-3/TRBV12-4	TRBJ2-3	CASSPRGGTDTQYF
TRBV29-1	TRBJ1-3	CSVFPSSGNTIYF
TRBV14	TRBJ2-5	CASSLRPGFYDSQETQYF
TRBV10-1	TRBJ2-5	CASSVVSQETQYF
TRBV12-3/TRBV12-4	TRBJ1-1	CASRPLSQSGLRGTEAFF
TRBV13	TRBJ2-3	CASSLDKGLAGVGTTDTQYF
TRBV2	TRBJ2-2	CASSEEVTGELFF
TRBV9	TRBJ2-3	CASSAGLAGVRNTQYF
TRBV6-1	TRBJ2-3	CASSTLGTARAHTQYF
TRBV12-3/TRBV12-4	TRBJ1-1	CASSFKGGGTEAFF
TRBV4-2	TRBJ1-6	CASSQGRLLNSPLHF
TRBV7-2	TRBJ1-2	CASSHSWDDWGYTF
TRBV20-1	TRBJ2-1	CSARDGGTYNEQFF
TRBV7-2	TRBJ2-7	CASSPGLAGVEQYF
TRBV6-2/TRBV6-3	TRBJ2-1	CASSYPYEQFF
TRBV28	TRBJ2-5	CASRLWGRRDQETQYF
TRBV6-9	TRBJ2-7	CASSSLANEQYF
TRBV7-2	TRBJ1-1	CASSPSGGVNTEAFF
TRBV29-1	TRBJ2-2	CSVAGITGKRTGELFF
TRBV2	TRBJ1-2	CASSSDNQYGYTF
TRBV6-2/TRBV6-3	TRBJ1-5	CASSRGHHPNQPQHF
TRBV7-8	TRBJ1-1	CASSPLAVQNEAFF
TRBV20-1	TRBJ2-1	CSARVSSGSSYNEQFF
TRBV15	TRBJ1-3	CATSRDQGATGNTIYF
TRBV11-3	TRBJ2-1	CASSLVPDEQFF
TRBV6-1	TRBJ1-6	CASRNGQNSPLHF
TRBV7-8	TRBJ2-5	CASSSYGAETQYF
TRBV19	TRBJ2-1	CASQGLAGENEQFF
TRBV7-3	TRBJ2-5	CASSSTLGETQYF
TRBV4-3	TRBJ2-4	CASSQDPQRAAKNIQYF